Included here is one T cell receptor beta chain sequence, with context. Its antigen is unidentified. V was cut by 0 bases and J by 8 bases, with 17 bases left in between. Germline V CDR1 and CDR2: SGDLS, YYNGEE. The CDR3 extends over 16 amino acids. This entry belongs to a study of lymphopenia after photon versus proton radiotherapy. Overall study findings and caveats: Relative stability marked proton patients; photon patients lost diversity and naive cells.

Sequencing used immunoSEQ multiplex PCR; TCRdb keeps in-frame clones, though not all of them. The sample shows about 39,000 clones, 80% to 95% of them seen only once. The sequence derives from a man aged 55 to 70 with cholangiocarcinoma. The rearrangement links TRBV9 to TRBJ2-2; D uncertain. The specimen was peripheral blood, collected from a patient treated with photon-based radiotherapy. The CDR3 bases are TGTGCCAGCAGCGTAGGTTGGGGTAGTCTATCTGGGGAGCTGTTTTTT. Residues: CASSVGWGSLSGELFF.